This is a list of T cell receptor beta chains from one sample in a study of beta chain features in type 1 diabetes. Generated by immunoSEQ multiplex PCR, the TCRdb table keeps only in-frame clones and is missing some. Among approximately 170,000 clones listed, roughly 7.1% were seen once. Sequenced: central memory CD4+ T cells from blood. These receptors came from a woman aged 40 to 50 with type 1 diabetes. CDR3s leave out the opening cysteine and the closing phenylalanine or tryptophan.

TRBV6-5 ASSRPGGGEAF
TRBV29-1 SVGRGSGANVLT
TRBV5-6 ASSISGGYT
TRBV7-2 ASSSQTISDTQY
TRBV7-2 ASSALQGGNQPQH
TRBV29-1 SVPSTATSYEQY
TRBV28 ASTAPSTGHYGYT
TRBV7-2 ASSLAGNEGTPLH
TRBV5-1 ASSSTGMREETQY
TRBV11-2 ASSSDRVGGELF
TRBV18 ASSHGTGNNSPLH
TRBV7-2 ASSIRGYDNQPQH
TRBV18 ASAGQGNTGELF
TRBV4-1 ASSDRDRESQDEQY
TRBV29-1 SSSGGANEQF
TRBV4-2 ASSLPGQQETQY
TRBV4-1 ASSQALAGGSNEQY